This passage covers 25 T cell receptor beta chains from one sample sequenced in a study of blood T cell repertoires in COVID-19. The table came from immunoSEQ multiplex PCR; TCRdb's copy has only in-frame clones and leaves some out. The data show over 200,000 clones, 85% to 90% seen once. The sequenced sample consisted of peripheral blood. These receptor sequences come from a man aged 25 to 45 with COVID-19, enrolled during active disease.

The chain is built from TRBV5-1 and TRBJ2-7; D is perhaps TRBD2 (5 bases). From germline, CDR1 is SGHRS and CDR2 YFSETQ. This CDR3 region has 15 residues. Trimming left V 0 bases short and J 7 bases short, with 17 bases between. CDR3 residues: CASSLAPHGVEEQYF. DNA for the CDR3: TGCGCCAGCAGCTTGGCACCGCACGGGGTTGAAGAGCAGTACTTC.

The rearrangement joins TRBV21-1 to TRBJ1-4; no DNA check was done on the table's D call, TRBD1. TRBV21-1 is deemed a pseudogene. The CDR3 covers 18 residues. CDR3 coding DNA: TGTGCCAGCAGCAAAGTACCAGGGGGCGAAGCAACTAATGAAAAACTGTTTTTT. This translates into CASSKVPGGEATNEKLFF.

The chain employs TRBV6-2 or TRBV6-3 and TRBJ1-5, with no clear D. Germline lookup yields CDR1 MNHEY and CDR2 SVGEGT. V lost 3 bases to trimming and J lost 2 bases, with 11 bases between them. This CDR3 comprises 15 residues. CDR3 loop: CASSYRGWGNQPQHF. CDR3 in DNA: TGTGCCAGCAGTTATCGCGGCTGGGGCAATCAGCCCCAGCATTTT.

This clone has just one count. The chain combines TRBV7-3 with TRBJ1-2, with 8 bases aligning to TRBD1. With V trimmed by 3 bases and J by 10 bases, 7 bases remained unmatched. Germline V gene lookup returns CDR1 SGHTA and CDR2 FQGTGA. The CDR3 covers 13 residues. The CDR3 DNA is TGTGCCAGCAGCTTGGACGGGACAGGACTCTACACCTTC. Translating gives CASSLDGTGLYTF.

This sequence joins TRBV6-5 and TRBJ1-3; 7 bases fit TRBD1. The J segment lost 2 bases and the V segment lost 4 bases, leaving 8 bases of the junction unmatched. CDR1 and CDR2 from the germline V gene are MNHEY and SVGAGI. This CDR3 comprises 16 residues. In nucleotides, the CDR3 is TGTGCCAGCAGTTTAAACTTCGGGACAGCTGGAAACACCATATATTTT. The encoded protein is CASSLNFGTAGNTIYF.

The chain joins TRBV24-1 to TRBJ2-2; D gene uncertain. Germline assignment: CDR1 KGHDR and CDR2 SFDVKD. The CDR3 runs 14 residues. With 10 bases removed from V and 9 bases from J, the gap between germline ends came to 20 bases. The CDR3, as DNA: TGTGCCACGAGTCGTACGGGTACCCATCGGGAGCTGTTTTTT. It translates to CATSRTGTHRELFF.

For the CDR3, the DNA is TGTGCCAGCAGCGAACAGTATAATTCACCCCTCCACTTT. Its translation is CASSEQYNSPLHF. The rearrangement links TRBV9 to TRBJ1-6; D ambiguous. CDR1 and CDR2 (germline): SGDLS, YYNGEE. The CDR3 consists of 13 residues. The V and J ends lost 3 bases and 4 bases respectively, with 5 bases between them. Full variable domain (missing parts from reference TRBV9 and TRBJ1-6): DSGVTQTPKHLITATGQRVTLRCSPRSGDLSVYWYQQSLDQGLQFLIQYYNGEERAKGNILERFSAQQFPDLHSELNLSSLELGDSALYFCASSEQYNSPLHFGNGTRLTVT.

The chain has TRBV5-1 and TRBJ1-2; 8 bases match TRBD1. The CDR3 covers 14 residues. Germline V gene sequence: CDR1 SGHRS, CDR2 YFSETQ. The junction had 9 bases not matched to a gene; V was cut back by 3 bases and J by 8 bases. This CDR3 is CASSSATGGRGYTF. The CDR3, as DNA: TGCGCCAGCAGCTCAGCCACAGGGGGACGCGGCTACACCTTC.

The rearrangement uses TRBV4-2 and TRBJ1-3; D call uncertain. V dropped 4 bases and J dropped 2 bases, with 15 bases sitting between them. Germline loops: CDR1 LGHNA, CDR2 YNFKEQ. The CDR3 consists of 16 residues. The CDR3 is CASSLNRELTGNTIYF. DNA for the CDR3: TGTGCCAGCAGCCTAAATCGAGAACTGACTGGAAACACCATATATTTT.

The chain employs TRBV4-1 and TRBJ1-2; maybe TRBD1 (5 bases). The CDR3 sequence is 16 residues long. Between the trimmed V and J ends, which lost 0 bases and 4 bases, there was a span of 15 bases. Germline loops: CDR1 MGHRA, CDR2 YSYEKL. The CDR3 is CASSQDLSGGGYGYTF. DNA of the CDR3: TGCGCCAGCAGCCAAGATTTATCGGGGGGGGGCTATGGCTACACCTTC.

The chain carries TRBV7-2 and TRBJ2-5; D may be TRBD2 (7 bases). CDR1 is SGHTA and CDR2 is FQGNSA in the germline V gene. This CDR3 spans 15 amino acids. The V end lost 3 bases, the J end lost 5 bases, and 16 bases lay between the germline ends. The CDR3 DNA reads TGTGCCAGCAGCTTCGAAGGGGGAGGGCAGGAGACCCAGTACTTC. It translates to CASSFEGGGQETQYF. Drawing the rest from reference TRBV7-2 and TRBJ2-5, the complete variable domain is GAGVSQSPSNKVTEKGKDVELRCDPISGHTALYWYRQSLGQGLEFLIYFQGNSAPDKSGLPSDRFSAERTGGSVSTLTIQRTQQEDSAVYLCASSFEGGGQETQYFGPGTRLLVL.

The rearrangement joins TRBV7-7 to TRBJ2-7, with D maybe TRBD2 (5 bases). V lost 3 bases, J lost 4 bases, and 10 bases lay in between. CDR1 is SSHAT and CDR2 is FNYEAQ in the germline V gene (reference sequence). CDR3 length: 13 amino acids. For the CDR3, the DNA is TGTGCCAGCAGCTTGACTACCAGTTACGAGCAGTACTTC. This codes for CASSLTTSYEQYF.

The CDR3 DNA sequence: TGTGCCAGCAGCTCCCAGGGGGGTAATGAGCAGTTCTTC. Residues: CASSSQGGNEQFF. The V call is TRBV7-3, the J call TRBJ2-1; D possibly corresponds to TRBD1 (7 bases). The length of the CDR3 is 13 residues. Germline V gene data show CDR1 as SGHTA and CDR2 as FQGTGA. Trimming pared 4 bases from V and 7 bases from J, leaving 11 bases between.

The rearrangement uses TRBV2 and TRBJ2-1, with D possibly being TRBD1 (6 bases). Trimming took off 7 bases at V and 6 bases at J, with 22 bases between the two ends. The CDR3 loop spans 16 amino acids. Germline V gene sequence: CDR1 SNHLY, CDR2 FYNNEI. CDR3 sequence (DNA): TGTGCCAGCATAGGTTACGTACAGGGTTCAGGCAATGAGCAGTTCTTC. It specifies CASIGYVQGSGNEQFF. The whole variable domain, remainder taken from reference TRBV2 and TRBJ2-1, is EPEVTQTPSHQVTQMGQEVILRCVPISNHLYFYWYRQILGQKVEFLVSFYNNEISEKSEIFDDQFSVERPDGSNFTLKIRSTKLEDSAMYFCASIGYVQGSGNEQFFGPGTRLTVL.

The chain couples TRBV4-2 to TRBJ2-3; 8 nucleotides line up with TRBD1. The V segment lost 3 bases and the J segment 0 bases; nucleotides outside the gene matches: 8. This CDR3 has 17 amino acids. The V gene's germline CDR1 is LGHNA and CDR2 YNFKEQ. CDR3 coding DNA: TGTGCCAGCAGCCAGGCCGGACAGGGCTCTAGCACAGATACGCAGTATTTT. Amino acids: CASSQAGQGSSTDTQYF.

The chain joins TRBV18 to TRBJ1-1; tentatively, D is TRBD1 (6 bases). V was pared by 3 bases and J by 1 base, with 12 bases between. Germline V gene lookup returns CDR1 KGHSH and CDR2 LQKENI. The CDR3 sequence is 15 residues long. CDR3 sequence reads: CASSPNRVENTEAFF. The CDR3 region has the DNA TGTGCCAGCTCACCCAACAGGGTGGAGAACACTGAAGCTTTCTTT.

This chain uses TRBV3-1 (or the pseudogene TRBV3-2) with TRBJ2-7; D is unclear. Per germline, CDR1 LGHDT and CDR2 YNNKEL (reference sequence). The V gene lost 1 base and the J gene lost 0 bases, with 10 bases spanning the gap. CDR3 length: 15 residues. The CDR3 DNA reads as TGTGCCAGCAGCCAAGGGCGGCTCGGCTCCTACGAGCAGTACTTC. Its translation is CASSQGRLGSYEQYF.

The CDR3 is CASSSGTGGSTDTQYF. CDR3 bases: TGTGCCAGCAGCTCAGGCACAGGGGGTAGCACAGATACGCAGTATTTT. J is TRBJ2-3 and V is TRBV5-4; 8 nucleotides match TRBD1. V dropped 3 bases and J dropped 0; count of bases not matched to a gene: 6. This CDR3 region has 16 residues. Germline V gene data show CDR1 as SGHNT and CDR2 as YYREEE (reference sequence).

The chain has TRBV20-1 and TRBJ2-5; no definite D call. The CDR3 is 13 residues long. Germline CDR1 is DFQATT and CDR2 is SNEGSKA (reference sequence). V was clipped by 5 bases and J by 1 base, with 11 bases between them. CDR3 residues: CSACGLSQETQYF. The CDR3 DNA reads TGCAGTGCTTGTGGCCTATCCCAAGAGACCCAGTACTTC.

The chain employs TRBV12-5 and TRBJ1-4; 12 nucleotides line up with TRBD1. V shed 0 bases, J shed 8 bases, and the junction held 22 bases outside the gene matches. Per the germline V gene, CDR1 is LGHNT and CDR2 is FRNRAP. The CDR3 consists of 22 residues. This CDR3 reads CASGLVRARDRGLLLQEEKLFF. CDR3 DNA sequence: TGTGCTAGTGGTTTGGTGCGGGCCCGGGACAGGGGGCTGTTATTGCAAGAGGAAAAACTGTTTTTT.

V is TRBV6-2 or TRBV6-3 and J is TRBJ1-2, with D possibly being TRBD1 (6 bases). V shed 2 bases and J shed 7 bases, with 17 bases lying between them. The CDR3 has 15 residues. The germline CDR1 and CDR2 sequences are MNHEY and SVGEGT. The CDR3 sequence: CASSYGRGWSAGYTF. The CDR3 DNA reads TGTGCCAGCAGTTACGGCAGGGGATGGTCGGCTGGCTACACCTTC.

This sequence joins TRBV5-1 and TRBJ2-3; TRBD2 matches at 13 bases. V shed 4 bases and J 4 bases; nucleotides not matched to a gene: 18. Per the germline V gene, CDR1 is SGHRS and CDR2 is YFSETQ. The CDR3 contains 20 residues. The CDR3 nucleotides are TGCGCCAGCAGCCCCTGGACTAGCGGGAGTCGGCCCCAAGTCGCAGATACGCAGTATTTT. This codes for CASSPWTSGSRPQVADTQYF.

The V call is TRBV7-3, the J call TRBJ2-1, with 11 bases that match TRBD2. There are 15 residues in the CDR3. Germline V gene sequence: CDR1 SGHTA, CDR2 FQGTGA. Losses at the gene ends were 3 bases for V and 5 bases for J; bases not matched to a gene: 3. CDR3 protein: CASSFPGLADNEQFF. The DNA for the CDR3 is TGTGCCAGCAGCTTCCCGGGACTAGCGGACAATGAGCAGTTCTTC.

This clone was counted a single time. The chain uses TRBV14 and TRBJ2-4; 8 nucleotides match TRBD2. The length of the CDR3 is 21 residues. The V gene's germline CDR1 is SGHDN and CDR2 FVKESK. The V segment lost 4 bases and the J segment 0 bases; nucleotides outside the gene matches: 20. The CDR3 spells CASSLGNIVAGSSLAKNIQYF. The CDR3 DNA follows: TGTGCCAGCAGCCTTGGTAATATAGTAGCGGGAAGCTCTCTAGCCAAAAACATTCAGTACTTC.

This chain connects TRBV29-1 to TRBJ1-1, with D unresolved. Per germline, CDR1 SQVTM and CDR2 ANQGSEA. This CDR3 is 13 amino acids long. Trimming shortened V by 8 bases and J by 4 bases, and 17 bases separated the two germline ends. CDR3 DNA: TGCAGCTCCCTCTTTGCGTCGGGCACTGAAGCTTTCTTT. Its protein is CSSLFASGTEAFF.